This T cell receptor beta chain derives from a study of low-dose radiotherapy and immunotherapy resistance in tumors. Alpha- and beta-chain coverage of first-strand cDNA came from TRAV- and TRBV-specific primers. PCR amplification of the TCRs was performed with Phusion for 20 PCR cycles, and it relied on a constant-region primer together with a V-primer adapter. Each CDR3 protein is one row after TCRdb ran MiXCR on the reads. The sample comprises tens of thousands of distinct CDR3 sequences, more than 8% of which are singletons, and around 0.98% rests with the top ten. V gave up 4 bases and J gave up 4 bases; unmatched junction bases: 11. The CDR3 is 16 amino acids. Germline values: CDR1 MNHEY, CDR2 SMNVEV (reference sequence). This clonotype came up many times. Time point meaning: before trial treatment.

The TCR comes from a male donor with prostate cancer. The input for sequencing was PBMCs, taken before treatment. V is TRBV27 and J is TRBJ2-7, with 9 positions matching TRBD1. The CDR3 DNA is TGTGCCAGCAGTTCAGGCGGACAGGGGACACTTTACGAGCAGTACTTC. It yields the protein CASSSGGQGTLYEQYF.